This T cell receptor beta chain was observed in a study of T cell repertoires in cytomegalovirus infection. Study details: Through public TCR beta signatures, both CMV infection and matching HLA type were indicated. Findings of the study overall: Cumulated frequencies of public TCR beta families served to identify carriers of CMV plus the relevant HLA.

This clonotype was seen at least ten times. Its antigen remains unknown. TCRdb fed the reads into MiXCR, producing one record per CDR3 protein. The data contain roughly 110,000 distinct CDR3 sequences, about 30% of them singletons. The CDR3 consists of 15 residues. Germline V gives CDR1 SGHTA, CDR2 FQGNSA. V lost 6 bases and J lost 2, with 16 bases in between. Sequenced material: CD8+ T cells from cultured PBMCs, taken from culture after CMV antigen stimulation. This chain links TRBV7-2 with TRBJ1-2; D perhaps matches TRBD1 (6 bases). The TCR originated in a human donor in good health (CMV status not recorded). Some clones in this sample may be carry-over from other donors' samples. CDR3 loop: CASSSRTERNYGYTF. CDR3 nucleotides: TGTGCCAGCAGTTCAAGGACAGAAAGAAACTATGGCTACACCTTC.